This T cell receptor (beta chain) was sequenced in a study of Graves' ophthalmopathy and Graves' hyperthyroidism. This clonotype was observed a handful of times. Antigen specificity is unknown. The germline gives CDR1 SGHDT, CDR2 YYEEEE. Trimming removed 1 base at V and 4 bases at J, with 6 bases between. This CDR3 region has 12 residues. Whole-study results and caveats: Sensitivity reached 70% to 71% and specificity about 73% when the model predicted ophthalmopathy progression. A majority of expanded thyroid clonotypes exceeding 0.001 frequency were likewise present in blood.

The diagnostic workup employed clinical symptoms, serum thyroxine, TRAb, thyroid ultrasound and orbital computed tomography. As the template, RNA transcripts were used to amplify TCR beta CDR3 regions. Second-round multiplex PCR came after a first-round RT-PCR that employed HTBI primers. Each CDR3 protein gets one entry after TCRdb re-called the multiplex PCR reads with MiXCR. The sample has about 700,000 distinct CDR3 sequences, just over 40% seen once. The TCR sequence derives from an adult man with Graves' ophthalmopathy. The chain has TRBV5-6 and TRBJ2-7; unclear D gene. Sample: peripheral blood. The CDR3 region has the DNA TGTGCCAGCAGCTTGTCGGAATACGAGCAGTACTTC. Translated: CASSLSEYEQYF.